This T cell receptor beta chain is drawn from a study of T-cell memory formation after mild COVID-19. Notes on the study in general: The authors did not confirm SARS-CoV-2 specificity of second-wave clones peaking day 37.

TCRdb redid the calling of the 5' RACE reads with MiXCR, one entry per CDR3 protein. The sample carries about 49,000 distinct CDR3 sequences, roughly a quarter recorded once. This clonotype was counted only a few times. What it binds is unknown. Per germline, CDR1 MNHEY and CDR2 SVGAGI. V dropped 5 bases and J dropped 9 bases, with 20 bases sitting between them. The CDR3 has 15 amino acids. The chain joins TRBV6-5 to TRBJ2-1; D tentatively fits TRBD1 or TRBD2 (5 bases each). The sequenced sample was PBMCs or a T cell subset sorted from them (not recorded which). This sequence originates from a young man who had mild COVID-19 (a few samples of this study predate the infection). Cell type and time point are not known. CDR3: CASSHPSEYGAEQFF. CDR3 coding DNA: TGTGCCAGCAGTCACCCCTCTGAGTACGGGGCTGAGCAGTTCTTC.